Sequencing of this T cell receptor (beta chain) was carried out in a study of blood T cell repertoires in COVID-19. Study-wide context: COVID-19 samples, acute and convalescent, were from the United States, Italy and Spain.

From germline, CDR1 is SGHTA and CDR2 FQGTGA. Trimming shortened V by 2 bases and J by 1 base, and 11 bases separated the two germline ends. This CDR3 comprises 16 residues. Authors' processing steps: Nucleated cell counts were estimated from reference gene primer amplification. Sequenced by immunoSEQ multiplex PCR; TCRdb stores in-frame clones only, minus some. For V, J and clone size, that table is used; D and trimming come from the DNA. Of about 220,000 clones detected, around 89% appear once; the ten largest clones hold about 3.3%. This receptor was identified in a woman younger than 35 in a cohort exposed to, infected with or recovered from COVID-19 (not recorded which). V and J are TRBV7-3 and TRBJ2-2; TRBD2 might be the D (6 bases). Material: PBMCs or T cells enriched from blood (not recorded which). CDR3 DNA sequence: TGTGCCAGCAGCTTAGTAGCGGACCAGAACACCGGGGAGCTGTTTTTT. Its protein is CASSLVADQNTGELFF.